This TCR beta chain was profiled in a study of response to subunit inactivated influenza vaccine. MiXCR, run by TCRdb on the RT-PCR reads, gives a single entry per CDR3 protein. The sample includes 750,000 to 850,000 distinct CDR3 sequences, about 18% of them seen just once. This clonotype was found a few times. The target antigen is unknown. The CDR3 is 13 amino acids. V lost 1 base, J lost 9 bases, and 5 bases stayed unmatched. Notes on the study in general: The authors proposed limited new T cell recruitment per seasonal influenza vaccination.

This sequence originates from a man aged 50 or older who received an inactivated influenza vaccine. Sequenced material: PBMCs from blood, taken about 5 days after vaccination. The chain joins TRBV12-3 or TRBV12-4 to TRBJ1-2, with TRBD1 matching 7 bases. CDR3 DNA sequence: TGTGCCAGCAGTTTAGAAGGGGGCGTACGCTACACCTTC. It is translated as CASSLEGGVRYTF.